The 20 T cell receptor beta chains below were found in one sample sequenced in a study of T cells in Graves' hyperthyroidism and ophthalmopathy. Amplified TCR beta CDR3 regions came from RNA transcripts. During a first-round RT-PCR of the TCR CDR3, the HTBI primer set was used. Each CDR3 protein is one row after TCRdb ran MiXCR on the multiplex PCR reads. Of about 59,000 distinct CDR3 sequences in the sample, 53% are singletons; the top ten hold 2.5% to 3.5%. The sequenced sample was blood. These receptors were obtained from an older woman with Graves' ophthalmopathy.

The chain uses TRBV7-9 and TRBJ2-7; 7 bases are a match to TRBD2. Germline V gene data show CDR1 as SEHNR and CDR2 as FQNEAQ (reference sequence). V lost 3 bases and J lost 7; bases outside the gene matches: 9. The CDR3 consists of 14 residues. The DNA for the CDR3 is TGTGCCAGCAGCTTGGGGGAGGGGAGTGGAGAGCAGTACGTC. Translating it yields CASSLGEGSGEQYV.

In its sample, this clonotype was seen once. V is TRBV5-6 and J is TRBJ1-6, with D maybe TRBD1 (6 bases). The germline V gene encodes CDR1 SGHDT and CDR2 YYEEEE. The CDR3 loop spans 17 amino acids. Trimming left V 4 bases short and J 6 bases short, with 20 bases between. DNA of the CDR3: TGTGCCAGCAGCGCAGGGGTCGGGTGGGGAAGTAATTCACCCCTCCACTTT. As protein: CASSAGVGWGSNSPLHF.

This clonotype was counted at least ten times. V and J are TRBV7-2 and TRBJ1-5; possibly TRBD1 for D (5 bases). V gave up 6 bases and J gave up 2 bases, with 14 bases separating them. The CDR3 is 15 amino acids. Per the germline V gene, CDR1 is SGHTA and CDR2 is FQGNSA. CDR3 DNA sequence: TGTGCCAGCAGACCCGGGGGGGGGGGCAATCAGCCCCAGCATTTT. Amino acid sequence: CASRPGGGGNQPQHF.

This clonotype was observed at least ten times. The rearrangement joins TRBV6-1 to TRBJ2-1, with 8 bases identical to TRBD1. The CDR3 runs to 15 residues. With V trimmed by 1 base and J by 4 bases, 3 bases remained unmatched. The V gene's germline CDR1 is MNHNS and CDR2 SASEGT. The CDR3 protein is CASSEGTGHYNEQFF. The CDR3 DNA sequence: TGTGCCAGCAGTGAAGGGACAGGGCATTACAATGAGCAGTTCTTC.

This clonotype is labeled medium-sized. V gene TRBV15 combines with J gene TRBJ1-6; no definite D call. V was shortened by 5 bases and J by 7 bases, with 15 bases between the two germline ends. The CDR3 has 15 residues. Germline CDR1 LNHNV, CDR2 YYDKDF (reference sequence). The CDR3 DNA is TGTGCCACCAGCCCTCGTTTCACAGCAAATTCACCCCTCCACTTT. Its translation is CATSPRFTANSPLHF. Based on the CDR3 plus reference TRBV15 and TRBJ1-6, the full variable domain is DAMVIQNPRYQVTQFGKPVTLSCSQTLNHNVMYWYQQKSSQAPKLLFHYYDKDFNNEADTPDNFQSRRPNTSFCFLDIRSPGLGDTAMYLCATSPRFTANSPLHFGNGTRLTVT.

This clonotype showed up just once. The chain recombines TRBV6-4 with TRBJ2-3; the match to TRBD2 covers 7 bases. CDR1 is MRHNA and CDR2 is SNTAGT in the germline V gene. Trimming at V came to 2 bases and at J to 11 bases, leaving 13 bases not matched to a gene. CDR3 length equals 15 residues. CDR3 sequence: CASSDRKRGESEQYF. The CDR3 DNA reads as TGTGCCAGCAGTGACCGGAAACGGGGGGAAAGTGAGCAGTATTTT.

The V gene is TRBV20-1, the J gene TRBJ1-4, with D perhaps TRBD1 (5 bases). This CDR3 is 13 amino acids long. CDR1 DFQATT and CDR2 SNEGSKA come from the germline V gene (reference sequence). The chain's CDR3 is CVSPGTRSEKLFF. CDR3 bases: TGCGTGAGCCCCGGGACTCGATCTGAAAAACTGTTTTTT.

This clonotype showed up many times. The rearrangement uses TRBV5-1 and TRBJ1-1; TRBD1 aligns across 9 bases. Germline trimming cut 4 bases from V and 4 bases from J; bases unmatched to any gene: 11. Germline assignment: CDR1 SGHRS and CDR2 YFSETQ. The CDR3 is 16 residues long. The CDR3 loop is CASSVGTGLSVTEAFF. CDR3 in DNA: TGCGCCAGCAGCGTCGGGACAGGGCTTTCGGTCACTGAAGCTTTCTTT. The complete variable domain, with remaining parts taken from reference TRBV5-1 and TRBJ1-1, reads KAGVTQTPRYLIKTRGQQVTLSCSPISGHRSVSWYQQTPGQGLQFLFEYFSETQRNKGNFPGRFSGRQFSNSRSEMNVSTLELGDSALYLCASSVGTGLSVTEAFFGQGTRLTVV.

This chain uses TRBV7-2 with TRBJ2-2, with 8 nucleotides matching TRBD1. J lost 8 bases, V lost 4 bases, and 6 bases had no gene match. Looked up from germline, CDR1 is SGHTA and CDR2 is FQGNSA. The CDR3 has 14 residues. Here the CDR3 DNA reads TGTGCCAGCAGCTCGCGGACAGGGTCTGGGGAGCTGTTTTTT. Translation gives CASSSRTGSGELFF.

The genes are TRBV7-9 and TRBJ2-3; D is possibly TRBD2 (6 bases). Germline CDR1 SEHNR, CDR2 FQNEAQ (reference sequence). The CDR3 is made up of 16 amino acids. Trimming removed 3 bases from V and 1 base from J, with 14 bases in between. The CDR3 DNA follows: TGTGCCAGCAGCTTTCAAGGGACTGGCGGCACAGATACGCAGTATTTT. Protein: CASSFQGTGGTDTQYF.

The V and J genes are TRBV5-4 and TRBJ1-2; tentatively, D is TRBD1 (5 bases). This CDR3 is built from 13 residues. Germline CDR1 reads SGHNT; CDR2 reads YYREEE (reference sequence). V lost 5 bases, J lost 7 bases, and 15 bases lay in between. The CDR3, as DNA: TGTGCCAGCAGTCAGCGGGGGGGTCCTGGCTACACCTTC. Translated: CASSQRGGPGYTF.

The table lists this clonotype with many counts. This sequence joins TRBV2 and TRBJ2-1, with 11 bases fitting TRBD1. The CDR3 covers 14 residues. Trimming cost V 5 bases and J 10 bases; bases outside gene matches: 7. Looked up from germline, CDR1 is SNHLY and CDR2 is FYNNEI. The CDR3 sequence is CASSLRTGGWEQFF. DNA of the CDR3: TGTGCCAGCAGTCTAAGGACAGGGGGCTGGGAGCAGTTCTTC.

There are many counts of this clonotype. V usage is TRBV6-4 and J usage is TRBJ2-1, with D perhaps matching TRBD2 (6 bases). CDR3 length: 14 amino acids. The V gene's germline CDR1 is MRHNA and CDR2 SNTAGT. With 4 bases removed from V and 6 bases from J, the gap between germline ends came to 13 bases. CDR3 bases: TGTGCCAGCAGTGCGGGACTGGTGGGCAATGAGCAGTTCTTC. This codes for CASSAGLVGNEQFF.

The chain has TRBV7-2 and TRBJ2-7; D not resolved. Germline-derived CDR1 and CDR2 are SGHTA and FQGNSA. Trimming took 4 bases from V and 1 from J, leaving 8 bases between them. This CDR3 is built from 13 residues. The CDR3 sequence: CASSSSLSYEQYF. The CDR3 DNA reads as TGTGCCAGCAGCTCCAGCCTGTCCTACGAGCAGTACTTC. Combining the CDR3 with reference TRBV7-2 and TRBJ2-7 gives the whole variable domain GAGVSQSPSNKVTEKGKDVELRCDPISGHTALYWYRQSLGQGLEFLIYFQGNSAPDKSGLPSDRFSAERTGGSVSTLTIQRTQQEDSAVYLCASSSSLSYEQYFGPGTRLTVT.

Remarks on this clonotype: The final CDR3 position lacks the conserved phenylalanine or tryptophan, pointing to a likely read error. The DNA is omitted, as the CDR3 cannot be located on it reliably, and the CDR3 follows TCRdb's listing. The chain employs TRBV12-3 or TRBV12-4 and TRBJ1-5; the listed D gene, TRBD1, was not tested against the DNA. The CDR3 has 9 residues if both end residues are counted. The CDR3 sequence: CASSLAGGL.

This clonotype was seen ten or more times. The chain carries TRBV4-1 and TRBJ1-1; D call uncertain. The V end was cut by 0 bases, the J end by 1 base, with 6 bases between. The CDR3 contains 14 residues. Looked up from germline, CDR1 is MGHRA and CDR2 is YSYEKL. Written as DNA, the CDR3 is TGCGCCAGCAGCCAAGAGGTATGGAACACTGAAGCTTTCTTT. Protein: CASSQEVWNTEAFF.

This rearrangement joins TRBV7-2 to TRBJ2-3; 9 nucleotides match TRBD1. This CDR3 is built from 15 residues. Unmatched junction bases numbered 2, after V lost 1 base and J lost 3 bases. Germline-derived CDR1 and CDR2 are SGHTA and FQGNSA. CDR3 loop: CASSLEGTGTDTQYF. The CDR3 DNA is TGTGCCAGCAGCTTAGAGGGGACAGGGACAGATACGCAGTATTTT.

This clonotype was seen ten or more times. V is TRBV7-6 and J is TRBJ2-7; 9 nucleotides agree with TRBD1. Germline CDR1 is SGHVS and CDR2 is FNYEAQ. The CDR3 spans 17 residues. With 3 bases clipped from V and 7 bases from J, the junction kept 16 bases outside the gene matches. The CDR3 sequence: CASSFYPPGQGDLEQYF. CDR3 coding DNA: TGTGCCAGCAGCTTTTACCCGCCGGGACAGGGAGATTTGGAGCAGTACTTC.

This sequence joins TRBV7-2 and TRBJ2-3, with D hard to call. Trimming pared 5 bases from V and 2 bases from J, leaving 20 bases between. There are 17 residues in the CDR3. Germline CDR1 reads SGHTA; CDR2 reads FQGNSA. DNA for the CDR3: TGTGCCAGCAGCCTAAGACCCGGCTTGGGTCCCACAGATACGCAGTATTTT. The encoded protein is CASSLRPGLGPTDTQYF. The complete variable domain, with remaining parts taken from reference TRBV7-2 and TRBJ2-3, reads GAGVSQSPSNKVTEKGKDVELRCDPISGHTALYWYRQSLGQGLEFLIYFQGNSAPDKSGLPSDRFSAERTGGSVSTLTIQRTQQEDSAVYLCASSLRPGLGPTDTQYFGPGTRLTVL.

This rearrangement joins TRBV5-6 to TRBJ1-2; 9 nucleotides align to TRBD1. Germline CDR1 reads SGHDT; CDR2 reads YYEEEE. CDR3 length: 14 amino acids. V lost 4 bases to trimming and J lost 8 bases; unmatched junction nucleotides: 9. The chain's CDR3 is CASSPGTGIEGYTF. The CDR3 DNA reads TGTGCCAGCAGCCCCGGGACAGGGATTGAGGGCTACACCTTC. Variable domain in full (rest from reference TRBV5-6 and TRBJ1-2): DAGVTQSPTHLIKTRGQQVTLRCSPKSGHDTVSWYQQALGQGPQFIFQYYEEEERQRGNFPDRFSGHQFPNYSSELNVNALLLGDSALYLCASSPGTGIEGYTFGSGTRLTVV.